This T cell receptor beta chain was recovered during a study of Tregs in tolerant kidney transplant recipients. Assay: immunoSEQ multiplex PCR; the TCRdb copy retains only in-frame clones and omits some. The sample carries about 16,000 clones, approximately 61% recorded once. As for this clone: Its antigen is as yet unknown.

The CDR3 has 16 amino acids. The V and J ends lost 6 bases and 2 bases respectively, with 19 bases between them. Per the germline V gene, CDR1 is LNHDA and CDR2 is SQIVND (reference sequence). The chain has TRBV19 and TRBJ1-2; possible D gene TRBD1, 5 bases. This TCR was sampled from a human donor in good health. Sequenced sample: Tregs from blood cultured with allogeneic cells. The CDR3 nucleotides read TGTGCCAGTAGGCCCGGGTTCGGGGGTGGAAACTATGGCTACACCTTC. Residues: CASRPGFGGGNYGYTF. Drawing the rest from reference TRBV19 and TRBJ1-2, the complete variable domain is DGGITQSPKYLFRKEGQNVTLSCEQNLNHDAMYWYRQDPGQGLRLIYYSQIVNDFQKGDIAEGYSVSREKKESFPLTVTSAQKNPTAFYLCASRPGFGGGNYGYTFGSGTRLTVV.